These 5 T cell receptor beta chains came from one sample sequenced in a study of identical twins. TCRdb re-analysed the 5' RACE reads in MiXCR, keeping a single row per CDR3 protein. Of about 280,000 distinct CDR3 sequences listed, about 8.9% were seen once; the top ten hold less than 2.5%. The same sample was also used in a study of yellow fever vaccine responses in identical twins.

Sequences were obtained from memory (CD45RO+) T cells sorted from blood. Source of these receptors: a woman aged 18-30 years in good health.

The J gene is TRBJ2-3, the V gene TRBV3-1, with D tentatively TRBD2 (5 bases). This CDR3 has 16 amino acids. V was clipped by 5 bases and J by 1 base, with 16 bases between them. The V gene's germline CDR1 is LGHDT and CDR2 YNNKEL (reference sequence). CDR3 in DNA: TGTGCCAGCAGCAGCCAGCTACTAGTGGGCACAGATACGCAGTATTTT. It yields the protein CASSSQLLVGTDTQYF.

This clonotype has ten or more counts. DNA of the CDR3: TGTGCCAGCCTACCCTTACAGGGCTACGAGCAGTACTTC. It translates to CASLPLQGYEQYF. The J gene is TRBJ2-7, the V gene TRBV28; possibly TRBD1 for D (6 bases). Between the trimmed V and J ends, which lost 8 bases and 3 bases, there was a span of 14 bases. This CDR3 is built from 13 residues. Germline V gene lookup returns CDR1 MDHEN and CDR2 SYDVKM.

The chain joins TRBV28 to TRBJ1-2, with TRBD1 matching 12 bases. CDR1 is MDHEN and CDR2 is SYDVKM in the germline V gene. CDR3 size: 17 residues. J gave up 3 bases and V 1 base, and 6 bases lay outside the gene matches. CDR3 in amino acids: CASSLLGTGGTDYGYTF. The CDR3 nucleotides are TGTGCCAGCAGTTTATTGGGGACAGGGGGCACTGACTATGGCTACACCTTC.

This clonotype was detected many times. A read error may produce the germline difference seen at one junction end. This chain joins TRBV5-1 and TRBJ2-5, with D possibly being TRBD1 (6 bases). CDR1 is SGHRS, CDR2 YFSETQ, per germline. The CDR3 loop spans 13 amino acids. As DNA, the CDR3 is TGTGCCAGCAGTTTAGGGGGTGTCGAGACCCAGTACTTC. It yields the protein CASSLGGVETQYF.

In its sample, this clonotype was seen many times. The chain employs TRBV10-3 and TRBJ2-5, with a possible D match to TRBD2 (6 bases). Per the germline V gene, CDR1 is ENHRY and CDR2 is SYGVKD. V lost 4 bases and J lost 5, with 14 bases in between. The CDR3 is made up of 14 amino acids. CDR3 sequence: CAISGGEAAETQYF. Here the CDR3 DNA reads TGTGCCATCAGTGGGGGGGAGGCGGCGGAGACCCAGTACTTC.